This section outlines one TCR beta chain sequence together with its context. This clonotype has a count of ten or more. Its antigen is still unknown. Base quality data are lacking; no much larger clone is found one base away. CDR1 and CDR2 (MDHEN, SYDVKM) derive from the germline V gene. From the cysteine through the phenylalanine, the CDR3 covers 16 amino acids. Kept here is only the CDR3 DNA, which spans 48 bases and is read in frame from base 1. Between the V and J ends, shortened by 5 bases and 2 bases respectively, the junction contains 17 bases. The data were taken from a study of identical twins (dated by TCRdb to the mid-2010s). Study-level background: To test whether fetal clonotypes persist, the study used deep sequencing on TCR alpha and beta repertoires from monozygotic twins, unrelated adults of various ages, and cord blood. To rule out contamination, the twin experiments were replicated at different times with different library preparation protocols.

The library relied on 5' RACE. TCRdb shows the sequencer as Illumina HiSeq 2000. Template switching introduced a universal primer binding site; the final cDNA contained a unique molecular identifier, enabling accurate counting of TCR cDNA molecules. Specific primers in the conserved constant-segment region were used to synthesize first-strand cDNA for TCR alpha and beta chains. To control for contamination, every cDNA library carried two barcodes: a SMART-Mk sample barcode plus Illumina barcodes. TruSeq adapter sequences and Illumina sample barcodes were added in two successive PCR steps. TCR alpha and beta cDNA libraries were sequenced on the Illumina HiSeq platform with custom primers. As for the authors' bioinformatics: Raw reads were processed with MiGEC to extract unique molecular identifiers, and MiXCR was used to determine CDR3 positions. For each individual, recombination models were inferred using an EM algorithm with the repgenHMM and IGoR tools. Shared clonotypes were analyzed with the tcR package in R, and sharing was normalized by the product of cloneset sizes. To study raw recombination without the effects of thymic and clonal selection, out-of-frame nonproductive sequences were analyzed. Using fastp at Q25 and MiXCR, TCRdb reprocessed the public reads and kept productive beta chains. Every entry covers one CDR3 protein and lists the most common genes and DNA from its rows. The V and J calls were not made by the authors but by TCRdb's processing. The sample yields under 300,000 distinct CDR3 sequences; around 8.8% were counted once. The ten largest clones take up less than 4% of the sample.

Only healthy Caucasian donors were included. Three pairs of female monozygotic twins, all aged about 18 to 29 years, were included in the twin cohort. Positive isolation kits from Invitrogen were used to isolate CD4+ and CD8+ T cell populations. What the research found in general, with its limitations: Because the same donors could not be followed over many years, the conclusions relied on cross-sectional statistical analysis. Compared with coincidental sharing between unrelated individuals, an excess of low generation-probability sequences was observed among out-of-frame TCR alpha sequences shared between twins. Fewer insertions were carried by abundant cord blood beta clonotypes; a weaker similar trend was observed in young adult naive repertoires, while no such trend was observed in memory repertoires. Zero-insertion analyses could be partly confounded by invariant T cells such as MAIT and iNKT, though diverse VJ usage argued against such confounding for most clonotypes. Recombination models systematically underestimated out-of-frame TCR alpha sharing in monozygotic twins but agreed with sharing between unrelated individuals. The excess sharing between twins in beta out-of-frame sequences was weaker because fewer shared sequences reduced the signal-to-noise ratio.

These same data were also listed under a study on yellow fever vaccine responses in identical twins. In that second paper, the authors write: According to the authors, the vaccine-induced T cell response in identical twins seemed to be partly convergent and partly specific to each individual. In identical twins, the study followed T cell clones that responded to the vaccine with precision.

Recombination joined TRBV28 with TRBJ2-3; the best D guess is TRBD2, with 6 bases matching. This sequence was found in a woman aged 18-30 years in good health. The specimen sequenced was CD8+ T cells sorted from blood. The sequence in DNA is TGTGCCAGCAGTATCCTCGTGGCGGGAACCACAGATACGCAGTATTTT. This sequence encodes CASSILVAGTTDTQYF.